The sequence of this T cell receptor (beta chain) was determined in a study of T cells in Graves' hyperthyroidism and ophthalmopathy. Many counts were recorded for this clonotype. These patients, aged 18 to 65, had recently diagnosed hyperthyroidism lasting under 2 months. This CDR3 is built from 11 residues. The V end lost 6 bases, the J end lost 7 bases, and 10 bases lay between the germline ends. CDR1 and CDR2 from the germline V gene are MDHEN and SYDVKM. The TCR beta CDR3 regions underwent amplification using RNA transcripts as the source. TCR CDR3 regions were first amplified by RT-PCR with HTBI primers. TCRdb fed the multiplex PCR reads into MiXCR, producing one record per CDR3 protein. The sample consists of roughly 380,000 distinct CDR3 sequences, 14% of them appearing once.

Material for sequencing was blood. The chain has TRBV28 and TRBJ2-7, with a tentative D call TRBD1 (5 bases). The source of this sequence is a woman aged 60-75 years with Graves' hyperthyroidism. The CDR3 DNA reads TGTGCCAGCAGCTTGGGGCGGGAGCAGTACTTC. It translates to CASSLGREQYF.